A single sample is the source of the 7 T cell receptor beta chains below, sequenced in a study of glioma-infiltrating T cells (dated by TCRdb to the mid-2010s). Sequencing instrument: Illumina MiSeq. TCR alpha and beta CDR3 regions were amplified with the iRepertoire nested amplicon-rescue multiplex PCR (arm-PCR) platform from RNA. TCRdb trimmed public reads at Q25 via fastp, called clones via MiXCR and kept in-frame beta chains. Every CDR3 protein is listed once, alongside the most common genes and DNA of its rows. The sample yields about 21,000 distinct CDR3 sequences; around 23% were counted once. Under 15% of the sample is in the top ten clones. The sample was glioma tissue, nonneoplastic brain tissue, or PBMCs (not recorded which). The origin of the receptors is a human donor with low-grade glioma or glioblastoma, undergoing nonglioma brain surgery, or in good health (not recorded which).

With respect to this clonotype: This may come from a read error, since a much larger clone is one base off. The chain is built from TRBV6-1 and TRBJ2-5; maybe TRBD2 (6 bases). Germline V gene lookup returns CDR1 MNHNS and CDR2 SASEGT. The CDR3 has 17 residues. The CDR3 DNA sequence: TGTCCCAGCAGTGAAGCGTGGGCGGGGCCAGACCAAGAGACCCAGTACTTC. Translated, it gives CPSSEAWAGPDQETQYF.

This clonotype was observed many times. The V and J genes are TRBV28 and TRBJ1-6; the D is unclear. The V end was cut by 3 bases, the J end by 9 bases, with 12 bases between. Germline-derived CDR1 and CDR2 are MDHEN and SYDVKM. The CDR3 is 14 amino acids. As DNA, the CDR3 is TGTGCCAGCAGTTTTCCCAGTGTCGGTTCACCCCTCCACTTT. It yields the protein CASSFPSVGSPLHF.

The table lists this clonotype with many counts. The CDR3: CASSLPGQGRTDTQYF. Here the CDR3 DNA reads TGTGCCAGCAGCTTACCCGGACAGGGCCGCACAGATACGCAGTATTTT. V gene TRBV7-9 combines with J gene TRBJ2-3; 8 bases align to TRBD1. CDR3 size: 16 residues. Germline CDR1 SEHNR, CDR2 FQNEAQ (reference sequence). V shed 2 bases, J shed 1 base, and the junction held 5 bases outside the gene matches.

The chain carries TRBV29-1 and TRBJ2-1, with D possibly called TRBD1 or TRBD2 (5 bases each). Germline CDR1 and CDR2: SQVTM and ANQGSEA. This CDR3 region has 14 residues. Trimming removed 7 bases from V and 3 bases from J, with 16 bases in between. The CDR3 loop reads CSGGRGRDYNEQFF. The CDR3 DNA sequence: TGCAGCGGAGGGCGTGGCAGGGACTACAATGAGCAGTTCTTC.

This clonotype is large (0.1 to 1%) by share. The chain joins TRBV7-9 to TRBJ1-2; D gene uncertain. The CDR3 sequence is 13 residues long. Germline V CDR1 and CDR2: SEHNR, FQNEAQ (reference sequence). V gave up 1 base and J gave up 5 bases, with 8 bases separating them. The CDR3 coding sequence is TGTGCCAGCAGCTTAGAAGGCGGGTATGGCTACACCTTC. Residues: CASSLEGGYGYTF.

In its sample, this clonotype was seen many times. The chain combines TRBV7-2 with TRBJ2-7; D uncertain. From germline, CDR1 is SGHTA and CDR2 FQGNSA. Trimming took off 3 bases at V and 1 base at J, with 7 bases between the two ends. This CDR3 has 13 amino acids. The CDR3: CASSLSSSYEQYF. Written as DNA, the CDR3 is TGTGCCAGCAGCTTGAGTAGTTCCTACGAGCAGTACTTC.

The chain employs TRBV11-1 and TRBJ2-1; no firm D call. The germline V gene encodes CDR1 SGHAT and CDR2 FQDESV (reference sequence). The CDR3 sequence is 12 residues long. Trimming removed 1 base at V and 7 bases at J, with 5 bases between. The CDR3 protein is CASSLDRNEQFF. The CDR3 nucleotides are TGTGCCAGCAGCTTAGACCGTAATGAGCAGTTCTTC.